A single sample gave rise to the 13 T cell receptor beta chains below, sequenced in a study of blood T cell repertoires in COVID-19 (dated by TCRdb to the early 2020s). Libraries came from the immunoSEQ multiplex PCR assay. The table was pulled from immuneACCESS by TCRdb, which kept in-frame rearrangements only. Such tables lose some clones; where checked, under half of the loss comes from unresolved V genes, and the rest has no known cause. The sample contains tens of thousands of clones, around 73% of them found a single time. Together, the top ten hold about 6.1% of the sample. Sequenced material: PBMCs or T cells enriched from blood (not recorded which). The receptors here all came from a woman aged 45-65 years with acute COVID-19.

This rearrangement joins TRBV30 to TRBJ1-2; D may be TRBD1 (5 bases). The V gene's germline CDR1 is GTSNPN and CDR2 SVGIG (reference sequence). Trimming left V 4 bases short and J 5 bases short, with 26 bases between. The CDR3 is 17 residues long. Here the CDR3 DNA reads TGTGCCTGGACCGCCAGTCGTTTAGGGCAGTCAGGGTATGGCTACACCTTC. Protein: CAWTASRLGQSGYGYTF.

The genes are TRBV11-2 and TRBJ2-3; 11 bases map to TRBD2. V lost 5 bases and J lost 5; bases outside the gene matches: 9. The CDR3 is made up of 16 amino acids. Germline assignment: CDR1 SGHAT and CDR2 FQNNGV. CDR3 amino acids: CASSHLSGGAGDTQYF. The CDR3 bases are TGTGCCAGCAGCCACCTTAGCGGGGGGGCGGGAGATACGCAGTATTTT.

This chain joins TRBV3-1 (or the pseudogene TRBV3-2) and TRBJ1-1, with D uncertain. V dropped 4 bases and J dropped 3 bases, with 15 bases sitting between them. Germline V gene data show CDR1 as LGHDT and CDR2 as YNNKEL (reference sequence). This CDR3 has 15 residues. The CDR3 DNA follows: TGTGCCAGCAGCCCGGCGTTCGGAGGGTACACTGAAGCTTTCTTT. Amino acids: CASSPAFGGYTEAFF.

This clone showed up just once. The chain employs TRBV9 and TRBJ1-6, with D perhaps matching TRBD1 (5 bases). The CDR3 extends over 17 amino acids. The germline gives CDR1 SGDLS, CDR2 YYNGEE. Trimming shortened V by 4 bases and J by 0 bases, and 14 bases separated the two germline ends. The CDR3, as DNA: TGTGCCAGCAGCTCAGAACTGGGGCGCTCCTATAATTCACCCCTCCACTTT. Translating gives CASSSELGRSYNSPLHF.

This clone was seen once. The rearrangement links TRBV29-1 to TRBJ2-1; possible D gene TRBD1, 6 bases. V was cut by 6 bases and J by 4 bases, with 10 bases left in between. Germline CDR1 is SQVTM and CDR2 is ANQGSEA. This CDR3 is 12 amino acids long. The CDR3 sequence: CSVRGQYNEQFF. The CDR3 bases are TGCAGCGTCCGCGGACAGTACAATGAGCAGTTCTTC.

This sequence joins TRBV11-2 and TRBJ1-1; D may be TRBD1 (6 bases). Per the germline V gene, CDR1 is SGHAT and CDR2 is FQNNGV. Trimming removed 5 bases at V and 8 bases at J, with 15 bases between. This CDR3 comprises 13 residues. CDR3 region: CASSLQGELEAFF. Written as DNA, the CDR3 is TGTGCCAGCAGCCTACAGGGAGAACTAGAAGCTTTCTTT.

The gene calls are TRBV2 and TRBJ2-7; the D gene is possibly TRBD1 (7 bases). The germline V gene has CDR1 SNHLY and CDR2 FYNNEI. The CDR3 loop spans 15 amino acids. V gave up 4 bases and J gave up 4 bases, with 17 bases separating them. The CDR3 bases are TGTGCCAGCAGTGGCGGGACAGCCATATTATACGAGCAGTACTTC. This sequence encodes CASSGGTAILYEQYF.

This clone has a single count. V and J are TRBV5-4 and TRBJ1-2; 7 nucleotides agree with TRBD1. Germline CDR1 and CDR2: SGHNT and YYREEE (reference sequence). The CDR3 consists of 15 residues. V was pared by 0 bases and J by 7 bases, with 9 bases of the junction left unmatched. As DNA, the CDR3 is TGTGCCAGCAGCTTGGCAGTGACAGGGTTTGGTGGCTACACCTTC. Protein sequence: CASSLAVTGFGGYTF. Complete variable domain (other parts from reference TRBV5-4 and TRBJ1-2): ETGVTQSPTHLIKTRGQQVTLRCSSQSGHNTVSWYQQALGQGPQFIFQYYREEENGRGNFPPRFSGLQFPNYSSELNVNALELDDSALYLCASSLAVTGFGGYTFGSGTRLTVV.

V and J are TRBV28 and TRBJ1-1; the D is unclear. Trimming removed 3 bases at V and 4 bases at J, with 12 bases between. This CDR3 contains 14 residues. Germline V gives CDR1 MDHEN, CDR2 SYDVKM. CDR3 protein: CASSFLGIVTEAFF. The CDR3 DNA follows: TGTGCCAGCAGTTTTCTCGGGATCGTCACTGAAGCTTTCTTT.

The V and J genes are TRBV9 and TRBJ2-5; weak D call: TRBD2 (7 bases). With 4 bases removed from V and 5 bases from J, the gap between germline ends came to 18 bases. The CDR3 loop spans 15 amino acids. Germline loops: CDR1 SGDLS, CDR2 YYNGEE. The CDR3 spells CASSPWGGPGETQYF. The CDR3 DNA is TGTGCCAGCAGCCCTTGGGGGGGCCCCGGGGAGACCCAGTACTTC.

CDR3 bases: TGTGCCAGCAGCCCCAGCTCCTACGAGCAGTACTTC. This gives the protein CASSPSSYEQYF. V is TRBV7-2 and J is TRBJ2-7; D is unclear. Germline loops: CDR1 SGHTA, CDR2 FQGNSA. CDR3 length: 12 residues. The V gene lost 5 bases and the J gene lost 0 bases, with 5 bases spanning the gap.

This chain connects TRBV6-5 to TRBJ2-5; D is unresolved. CDR3 size: 14 residues. Germline V gene lookup returns CDR1 MNHEY and CDR2 SVGAGI. The V gene lost 8 bases and the J gene lost 5 bases, with 18 bases spanning the gap. CDR3 in DNA: TGTGCCAGCGTTATTAGCAGCTACTTGGAGACCCAGTACTTC. The encoded protein is CASVISSYLETQYF.

In this sample, this clone turned up once. The chain employs TRBV5-1 and TRBJ1-4; D may be TRBD1 (5 bases). The CDR3 has 15 residues. Germline V gene sequence: CDR1 SGHRS, CDR2 YFSETQ. V was clipped by 4 bases and J by 8 bases, with 18 bases between them. CDR3 coding DNA: TGCGCCAGCAGCCGAACCTGGGACTCGGACGAAAAACTGTTTTTT. It yields the protein CASSRTWDSDEKLFF. Full variable domain (outside the CDR3, taken from reference TRBV5-1 and TRBJ1-4): KAGVTQTPRYLIKTRGQQVTLSCSPISGHRSVSWYQQTPGQGLQFLFEYFSETQRNKGNFPGRFSGRQFSNSRSEMNVSTLELGDSALYLCASSRTWDSDEKLFFGSGTQLSVL.